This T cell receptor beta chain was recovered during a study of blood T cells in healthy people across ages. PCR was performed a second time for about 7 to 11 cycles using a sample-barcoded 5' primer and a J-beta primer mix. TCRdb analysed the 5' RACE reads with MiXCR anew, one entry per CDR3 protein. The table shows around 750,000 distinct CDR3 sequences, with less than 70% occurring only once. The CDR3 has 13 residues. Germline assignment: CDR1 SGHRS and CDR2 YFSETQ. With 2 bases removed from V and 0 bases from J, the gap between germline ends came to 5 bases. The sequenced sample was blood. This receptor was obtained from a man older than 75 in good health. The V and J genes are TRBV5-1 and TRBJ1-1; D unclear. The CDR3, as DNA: TGCGCCAGCAGCTTTCTCATGAACACTGAAGCTTTCTTT. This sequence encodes CASSFLMNTEAFF.